This is a list of T cell receptor beta chains from one sample in a study of response to subunit inactivated influenza vaccine. Each CDR3 protein gets one entry after TCRdb re-called the RT-PCR reads with MiXCR. The repertoire holds about 570,000 distinct CDR3 sequences, with 10% to 15% as singletons. Source: PBMCs from blood, taken on the day of vaccination. The receptors were sampled from a man between 45 and 60 years old who received an inactivated influenza vaccine. Each CDR3 is given with its conserved first and last residue. A D gene is named only where the DNA matches it firmly. Not all rows give a size; the values are once, few, many and, for expanded clones, a class.

D | J | V | size | CDR3 | DNA
. | TRBJ1-4 | TRBV12-3/TRBV12-4 | few | CASSHRVTNEKLFF | TGTGCCAGCAGCCACAGGGTGACTAATGAAAAACTGTTTTTT
. | TRBJ1-5 | TRBV25-1 | . | CASRGSLGPQHF | TGTGCCAGCAGAGGGTCTCTGGGGCCCCAGCATTTT
TRBD1 | TRBJ2-7 | TRBV12-3/TRBV12-4 | . | CASSRSTGSRSYEQYF | TGTGCCAGCAGTCGATCGACAGGGAGTCGATCCTACGAGCAGTACTTC
TRBD2 | TRBJ2-3 | TRBV20-1 | . | CSARSSGGLTDTQYF | TGCAGTGCTAGAAGTTCGGGGGGGCTGACAGATACGCAGTATTTT
. | TRBJ1-3 | TRBV6-2/TRBV6-3 | . | CASGTGRLSGNTIYF | TGTGCCAGCGGTACAGGACGACTCTCTGGAAACACCATATATTTT
TRBD2 | TRBJ2-3 | TRBV6-5 | . | CASSYSLPPTSGGADTQYF | TGTGCCAGCAGTTACTCGCTCCCCCCGACTAGCGGGGGGGCAGATACGCAGTATTTT
TRBD1 | TRBJ1-2 | TRBV4-2 | many | CASSQDGTGASYGYTF | TGTGCCAGCAGCCAAGATGGGACAGGGGCGAGCTATGGCTACACCTTC
. | TRBJ2-1 | TRBV27 | . | CASRTFGGDEQFF | TGTGCCAGCAGGACCTTCGGAGGGGACGAGCAGTTCTTC
TRBD2 | TRBJ2-3 | TRBV12-3/TRBV12-4 | few | CASSLTSLDTQYF | TGTGCCAGCAGCCTGACTAGCCTAGATACGCAGTATTTT
. | TRBJ2-7 | TRBV29-1 | few | CSVGASRGEQYF | TGCAGCGTTGGGGCCTCGAGGGGCGAGCAGTACTTC
TRBD1 | TRBJ1-2 | TRBV12-3/TRBV12-4 | few | CASSSAPTGDDGYTF | TGTGCCAGCAGTTCAGCCCCTACAGGGGACGACGGCTACACCTTC
. | TRBJ2-7 | TRBV4-1 | many | CASSQGWGTYEQYF | TGCGCCAGCAGCCAAGGTTGGGGGACGTACGAGCAGTACTTC
. | TRBJ2-5 | TRBV5-1 | few | CADRQKSTQYF | TGCGCCGACCGCCAGAAGTCGACCCAGTACTTC
. | TRBJ2-2 | TRBV11-2 | many | CASSLRGVLTGELFF | TGTGCCAGCAGCTTAAGGGGGGTACTCACCGGGGAGCTGTTTTTT
. | TRBJ1-1 | TRBV7-9 | . | CASSYLQGLGTEAFF | TGTGCCAGCAGCTACCTACAGGGATTAGGAACTGAAGCTTTCTTT
. | TRBJ2-5 | TRBV4-2 | . | CASSQAQETQYF | TGTGCCAGCAGCCAAGCTCAAGAGACCCAGTACTTC
. | TRBJ2-5 | TRBV18 | . | CASSPLSVPETQYF | TGTGCCAGCTCACCACTATCGGTCCCTGAGACCCAGTACTTC
. | TRBJ1-2 | TRBV20-1 | . | CSARDFRTDPNDYTF | TGCAGTGCTAGAGATTTTCGTACGGATCCCAATGACTACACCTTC
. | TRBJ1-1 | TRBV5-1 | many | CASSLVQEIAVEAFF | TGCGCCAGCAGCTTGGTCCAGGAGATTGCGGTCGAAGCTTTCTTT
. | TRBJ2-2 | TRBV4-2 | many | CASSHTGNTGELFF | TGTGCCAGCAGCCATACAGGAAACACCGGGGAGCTGTTTTTT
. | TRBJ2-1 | TRBV12-3/TRBV12-4 | . | CATAGQWGNEQFF | TGTGCCACTGCGGGACAGTGGGGCAATGAGCAGTTCTTC
. | TRBJ2-2 | TRBV11-2 | . | CASSPRVGAGELFF | TGTGCCAGCAGCCCCCGCGTGGGCGCCGGGGAGCTGTTTTTT
. | TRBJ2-7 | TRBV9 | . | CASSPRTGRDYEQYF | TGTGCCAGCAGCCCCCGGACAGGGAGGGACTACGAGCAGTACTTC